The present T cell receptor beta chain was sequenced within a study of T cell responses to AZD1222 COVID-19 vaccine. Profiled with immunoSEQ multiplex PCR; TCRdb holds only in-frame clones, not every one. The table shows approximately 150,000 clones, with just over 85% occurring only once. Comment on this clone: Antigen specificity is unknown.

Germline V lookup: CDR1 LNHDA, CDR2 SQIVND (reference sequence). V was clipped by 5 bases and J by 10 bases; unmatched bases: 11. This CDR3 has 15 amino acids. Study results and limitations: Seropositive status at baseline applied to only a handful of AZD1222 recipients. Nearly half of the spike-specific TCRs reportedly recognize variant regions that carry no mutations.

The gene calls are TRBV19 and TRBJ2-1; 10 nucleotides align to TRBD2. The source of this sequence is an adult who received the AZD1222 COVID-19 vaccine. The sample consisted of peripheral blood, taken 28 days after the second AZD1222 dose. The DNA for the CDR3 is TGTGCCAGTAGTTCGGTAATAGCGGGAGGAAGGGAGCAGTTCTTC. Protein sequence: CASSSVIAGGREQFF. Supplemented by reference TRBV19 and TRBJ2-1, the full variable domain reads DGGITQSPKYLFRKEGQNVTLSCEQNLNHDAMYWYRQDPGQGLRLIYYSQIVNDFQKGDIAEGYSVSREKKESFPLTVTSAQKNPTAFYLCASSSVIAGGREQFFGPGTRLTVL.